One and the same sample provided the 22 T cell receptor beta chains below, sequenced in a study of T-cell memory formation after mild COVID-19. TCRdb passed the 5' RACE reads through MiXCR, listing each CDR3 protein once. The table shows 110,000 to 150,000 distinct CDR3 sequences, with around 15% occurring only once. Input material: PBMCs or a T cell subset sorted from them (not recorded which). The receptors shown here come from an adult woman who had mild COVID-19 (a few samples of this study predate the infection). Cell type and time point are not known.

This sequence joins TRBV12-3 or TRBV12-4 and TRBJ2-7, with no clear D. The CDR3 spans 13 residues. The ends were cut back, 2 bases at V and 7 bases at J, with 12 bases in the middle. The CDR3 region has the DNA TGTGCCAGCAGTTTAATGTCTAACCGGGAGCAGTACTTC. It yields the protein CASSLMSNREQYF.

This clonotype appeared a few times. The chain has TRBV9 and TRBJ2-3, with 8 bases lining up with TRBD1. The CDR3 sequence is 16 residues long. J was trimmed by 0 bases and V by 0 bases; bases with no gene match: 3. The germline CDR1 and CDR2 sequences are SGDLS and YYNGEE. This chain's CDR3 is CASSVEGQGSTDTQYF. CDR3 in DNA: TGTGCCAGCAGCGTAGAAGGACAGGGTAGCACAGATACGCAGTATTTT.

This clonotype was seen many times. This sequence joins TRBV7-6 and TRBJ2-7; 7 bases map to TRBD2. The CDR3 runs to 12 residues. V lost 3 bases to trimming and J lost 5 bases; unmatched junction nucleotides: 1. In germline, CDR1 is SGHVS, CDR2 FNYEAQ. The CDR3 here is CASSLTSNEQYF. The CDR3, as DNA: TGTGCCAGCAGCTTGACTAGCAACGAGCAGTACTTC.

This clonotype was counted only a few times. V usage is TRBV5-1 and J usage is TRBJ2-1, with a tentative D call TRBD2 (5 bases). CDR1 and CDR2 from the germline V gene are SGHRS and YFSETQ. The V and J ends lost 4 bases and 1 base respectively, with 21 bases between them. This CDR3 spans 18 amino acids. The CDR3 DNA follows: TGCGCCAGCAGCCTAGTTTTGGAGCGGCATAATTCCTACAATGAGCAGTTCTTC. It specifies CASSLVLERHNSYNEQFF.

This clonotype was counted a few times. The rearrangement uses TRBV15 and TRBJ2-1, with 8 bases identical to TRBD2. CDR3 size: 15 residues. Germline V lookup: CDR1 LNHNV, CDR2 YYDKDF (reference sequence). V shed 6 bases and J 6 bases; nucleotides not matched to a gene: 10. Here the CDR3 reads CATSQSGSSFNEQFF. Written as DNA, the CDR3 is TGTGCCACCAGTCAGAGCGGGAGTAGTTTCAATGAGCAGTTCTTC.

This clonotype was recorded at least ten times. The gene calls are TRBV10-3 and TRBJ2-1; 7 nucleotides agree with TRBD2. CDR1 and CDR2 from the germline V gene are ENHRY and SYGVKD. Losses at the gene ends were 3 bases for V and 8 bases for J; bases not matched to a gene: 19. The CDR3 is 18 residues long. The CDR3 DNA sequence: TGTGCCATCAGTGATCCTCGCGGGGCTAGCGGCTCCTCGGATGAGCAGTTCTTC. It codes for CAISDPRGASGSSDEQFF.

A few counts support this clonotype. The rearrangement links TRBV29-1 to TRBJ1-2; the D gene is possibly TRBD1 (5 bases). The CDR3 contains 14 residues. Trimming shortened V by 1 base and J by 2 bases, and 11 bases separated the two germline ends. Germline V gene data show CDR1 as SQVTM and CDR2 as ANQGSEA. CDR3: CSVEGGTENYGYTF. In nucleotides, the CDR3 is TGCAGCGTTGAAGGGGGGACGGAGAACTATGGCTACACCTTC.

The chain carries TRBV6-2 or TRBV6-3 and TRBJ2-7; D is unclear. This CDR3 region has 12 residues. V was shortened by 6 bases and J by 1 base, with 7 bases between the two germline ends. Looked up from germline, CDR1 is MNHEY and CDR2 is SVGEGT. The CDR3 region is CASSPVSYEQYF. CDR3 sequence (DNA): TGTGCCAGCAGCCCTGTATCCTACGAGCAGTACTTC.

The chain uses TRBV20-1 and TRBJ1-2, with TRBD1 as a possible D gene (6 bases). Trimming pared 0 bases from V and 5 bases from J, leaving 25 bases between. This CDR3 comprises 18 residues. CDR1 DFQATT and CDR2 SNEGSKA come from the germline V gene (reference sequence). The CDR3 bases are TGCAGTGCTAGAGATTACCTTCTAGGGGGAGTGACTTTGTATGGCTACACCTTC. Amino acid sequence: CSARDYLLGGVTLYGYTF.

The rearrangement uses TRBV12-3 or TRBV12-4 and TRBJ2-7, with D uncertain. This CDR3 comprises 12 residues. With 6 bases removed from V and 5 bases from J, the gap between germline ends came to 11 bases. DNA for the CDR3: TGTGCCAGCAGCCGCGCCTTTAACGAGCAGTACTTC. Translation gives CASSRAFNEQYF.

The rearrangement uses TRBV5-1 and TRBJ1-1; 7 nucleotides align to TRBD1. This CDR3 contains 12 residues. CDR1 is SGHRS and CDR2 is YFSETQ in the germline V gene. Germline trimming cut 2 bases from V and 8 bases from J; bases unmatched to any gene: 3. DNA of the CDR3: TGCGCCAGCAGCTTCGTGGGACAGGAAGCTTTCTTT. It translates to CASSFVGQEAFF.

This clonotype was counted between two and nine times. The rearrangement joins TRBV4-3 to TRBJ2-7; 7 bases agree with TRBD1. Germline assignment: CDR1 LGHNA and CDR2 YSLEER. J lost 3 bases, V lost 1 base, and 3 bases had no gene match. The CDR3 has 14 residues. CDR3 in DNA: TGCGCCAGCAGCCAAGCAGGGGGAAACTACGAGCAGTACTTC. It translates to CASSQAGGNYEQYF.

In its sample, this clonotype was seen many times. The chain couples TRBV12-3 or TRBV12-4 to TRBJ2-2; no definite D call. V lost 3 bases and J 8 bases, leaving 4 bases between the germline ends. The CDR3 spans 11 residues. The CDR3 spells CASSLPGELFF. The CDR3 coding sequence is TGTGCCAGCAGTTTGCCGGGGGAGCTGTTTTTT.

This clonotype was observed a handful of times. The chain employs TRBV18 and TRBJ2-7; TRBD2 matches at 8 bases. The CDR3 length is 12 residues. V trimming: 4 bases; J trimming: 7 bases; junction bases outside the gene matches: 3. CDR1 is KGHSH, CDR2 LQKENI, per germline. CDR3 region: CASSLAGREQYF. CDR3 nucleotides: TGTGCCAGCTCACTAGCGGGAAGGGAGCAGTACTTC. Full variable domain (outside the CDR3, taken from reference TRBV18 and TRBJ2-7): NAGVMQNPRHLVRRRGQEARLRCSPMKGHSHVYWYRQLPEEGLKFMVYLQKENIIDESGMPKERFSAEFPKEGPSILRIQQVVRGDSAAYFCASSLAGREQYFGPGTRLTVT.

In this sample, this clonotype turned up a few times. This sequence joins TRBV24-1 and TRBJ1-2; D might be TRBD1 (5 bases). There are 13 residues in the CDR3. The V end lost 5 bases, the J end lost 8 bases, and 14 bases lay between the germline ends. Germline V gene data show CDR1 as KGHDR and CDR2 as SFDVKD. The CDR3 spells CATSVSAGRGYTF. CDR3 DNA sequence: TGTGCCACCAGTGTTTCAGCAGGGAGAGGCTACACCTTC.

There are a few counts of this clonotype. The gene calls are TRBV5-1 and TRBJ2-7; the D gene is possibly TRBD2 (6 bases). The CDR3 contains 14 residues. Germline V gene sequence: CDR1 SGHRS, CDR2 YFSETQ. V lost 2 bases to trimming and J lost 0 bases, with 9 bases between them. The CDR3 nucleotides are TGCGCCAGCAGCTTTGGAGGGATCTCCTACGAGCAGTACTTC. It specifies CASSFGGISYEQYF.

This clonotype was counted a few times. This rearrangement joins TRBV29-1 to TRBJ2-7, with 10 bases fitting TRBD1. The germline V gene encodes CDR1 SQVTM and CDR2 ANQGSEA. J lost 4 bases, V lost 6 bases, and 3 bases had no gene match. The CDR3 is 12 residues long. As DNA, the CDR3 is TGCAGCGTACCGGGACAGGGGTACGAGCAGTACTTC. This encodes CSVPGQGYEQYF.

The chain has TRBV19 and TRBJ2-1; D is ambiguous. CDR3 size: 13 residues. The germline V and J ends were trimmed by 3 bases and 4 bases, with 7 bases remaining between them. Germline-derived CDR1 and CDR2 are LNHDA and SQIVND (reference sequence). DNA of the CDR3: TGTGCCAGTAGTATTAGGGCTTACAATGAGCAGTTCTTC. Translation: CASSIRAYNEQFF.

The V and J genes are TRBV10-3 and TRBJ2-2, with 8 bases that match TRBD1. This CDR3 has 15 amino acids. Germline values: CDR1 ENHRY, CDR2 SYGVKD. V gave up 10 bases and J gave up 6 bases; unmatched junction bases: 13. The CDR3 sequence is CATSTPGGAAGELFF. The CDR3 DNA sequence: TGTGCCACCTCAACACCAGGGGGCGCGGCCGGGGAGCTGTTTTTT.

The chain carries TRBV7-3 and TRBJ2-2; perhaps TRBD2 as D (5 bases). Trimming pared 2 bases from V and 5 bases from J, leaving 12 bases between. CDR3 length equals 15 residues. The germline V gene encodes CDR1 SGHTA and CDR2 FQGTGA. CDR3 loop: CASSLDTPGTGELFF. The DNA for the CDR3 is TGTGCCAGCAGCTTAGATACCCCGGGGACCGGGGAGCTGTTTTTT.

The chain uses TRBV29-1 and TRBJ1-6, with D possibly matching TRBD1 (6 bases). Germline lookup yields CDR1 SQVTM and CDR2 ANQGSEA. Trimming cost V 5 bases and J 14 bases, with 13 bases left between them. This CDR3 has 11 amino acids. CDR3 nucleotide sequence: TGCAGCGTTTGGTTCTCAGGGGCCCTCCACTTT. It specifies CSVWFSGALHF.

This clonotype was counted a few times. This chain joins TRBV27 and TRBJ2-7, with D possibly being TRBD1 (7 bases). Germline V gene data show CDR1 as MNHEY and CDR2 as SMNVEV (reference sequence). CDR3 length equals 14 residues. The V end was cut by 3 bases, the J end by 2 bases, with 11 bases between. The CDR3 loop is CASSFGGGTYEQYF. The DNA for the CDR3 is TGTGCCAGCAGTTTCGGAGGGGGCACCTACGAGCAGTACTTC.